Below are 24 T cell receptor beta chains sequenced from a single sample in a study of cytomegalovirus exposure and HLA in healthy donors. Method: immunoSEQ multiplex PCR; TCRdb's copy keeps in-frame clones and lacks some. The sample has 100,000 or so clones; 87% are singletons. What was sequenced was PBMCs. These receptors all come from a woman aged 25 to 39 in good health and CMV-seronegative.

The J gene is TRBJ1-4, the V gene TRBV28, with 7 bases identical to TRBD1. V was pared by 8 bases and J by 0 bases, with 6 bases of the junction left unmatched. The CDR3 is 15 amino acids. Looked up from germline, CDR1 is MDHEN and CDR2 is SYDVKM. The DNA of the CDR3 is TGTGCCAGCCCTACAGGGGCCCCAACTAATGAAAAACTGTTTTTT. It encodes CASPTGAPTNEKLFF.

CDR3 in amino acids: CASSTGTGLYEQYF. CDR3 DNA sequence: TGTGCCAGCAGCACCGGGACAGGGTTGTACGAGCAGTACTTC. This chain joins TRBV6-1 and TRBJ2-7, with TRBD1 matching over 9 bases. The CDR3 sequence is 14 residues long. V trimming: 6 bases; J trimming: 4 bases; junction bases outside the gene matches: 7. Germline CDR1 is MNHNS and CDR2 is SASEGT.

This chain uses TRBV15 with TRBJ1-5; D is ambiguous. Trimming pared 0 bases from V and 4 bases from J, leaving 4 bases between. Germline V gene sequence: CDR1 LNHNV, CDR2 YYDKDF (reference sequence). The length of the CDR3 is 13 residues. CDR3 amino acids: CATSRDRNQPQHF. CDR3 in DNA: TGTGCCACCAGCAGAGATCGTAATCAGCCCCAGCATTTT.

This sequence joins TRBV5-4 and TRBJ2-7, with D unclear. Trimming removed 0 bases at V and 7 bases at J, with 17 bases between. CDR1 and CDR2 from the germline V gene are SGHNT and YYREEE (reference sequence). This CDR3 has 15 residues. The CDR3 here is CASSLEAGEFWEQYF. The DNA for the CDR3 is TGTGCCAGCAGCTTGGAGGCAGGCGAATTTTGGGAGCAGTACTTC.

This clone was picked up a small number of times. This chain links TRBV5-1 with TRBJ2-5; D is possibly TRBD1 (5 bases). The CDR3 loop spans 14 amino acids. Germline CDR1 SGHRS, CDR2 YFSETQ. Between the trimmed V and J ends, which lost 4 bases and 5 bases, there was a span of 15 bases. Here the CDR3 DNA reads TGCGCCAGCAGCCCAATTCAGGGTAGGGAGACCCAGTACTTC. This gives the protein CASSPIQGRETQYF.

The chain combines TRBV11-3 with TRBJ2-7; 12 bases are shared with TRBD2. Trimming removed 2 bases from V and 2 bases from J; junction bases left unmatched: 10. The CDR3 contains 18 residues. CDR1 and CDR2 (germline): SGHNT, YENEEA. The CDR3 nucleotides are TGTGCCAGCAGCTTATCAGGGACTAGCGGGCCCGTCACCTACGAGCAGTACTTC. It encodes CASSLSGTSGPVTYEQYF.

The V call is TRBV6-1, the J call TRBJ2-1, with 11 bases fitting TRBD1. Trimming at V came to 5 bases and at J to 8 bases, leaving 5 bases not matched to a gene. This CDR3 is built from 14 residues. Germline V gene sequence: CDR1 MNHNS, CDR2 SASEGT. The CDR3, as DNA: TGTGCCAGCAGTCTTGGGACAGGGGGTTATGAGCAGTTCTTC. Encoded protein: CASSLGTGGYEQFF.

The rearrangement joins TRBV7-6 to TRBJ2-1, with TRBD2 matching over 12 bases. CDR3 length: 16 amino acids. The germline V gene encodes CDR1 SGHVS and CDR2 FNYEAQ. The junction had 9 bases not matched to a gene; V was cut back by 5 bases and J by 7 bases. This chain's CDR3 is CASSLTTSGGRNEQFF. In DNA, the CDR3 is TGTGCCAGCAGCCTAACGACTAGCGGGGGCCGGAATGAGCAGTTCTTC.

Only one count was recorded for this clone. The chain carries TRBV7-9 and TRBJ1-2, with TRBD1 identical over 9 bases. V lost 6 bases to trimming and J lost 4 bases; unmatched junction nucleotides: 6. The germline CDR1 and CDR2 sequences are SEHNR and FQNEAQ (reference sequence). The CDR3 length is 14 residues. This chain's CDR3 is CASSRDRAGYGYTF. CDR3 coding DNA: TGTGCCAGCAGTCGGGACAGGGCGGGCTATGGCTACACCTTC.

The chain carries TRBV18 and TRBJ1-2, with D possibly matching TRBD1 (5 bases). Deletions cut 6 bases from V and 3 bases from J, with 11 bases between. The CDR3 sequence is 13 residues long. Looked up from germline, CDR1 is KGHSH and CDR2 is LQKENI. The DNA for the CDR3 is TGTGCCAGCTCGCGGGACGGCCACTATGGCTACACCTTC. Amino acid sequence: CASSRDGHYGYTF.

The V gene is TRBV18, the J gene TRBJ2-7; D gene uncertain. The ends were cut back, 1 base at V and 1 base at J, with 8 bases in the middle. The CDR3 sequence is 14 residues long. Germline assignment: CDR1 KGHSH and CDR2 LQKENI. The CDR3 nucleotides are TGTGCCAGCTCACCACGCACAAGTTCCTACGAGCAGTACTTC. It specifies CASSPRTSSYEQYF.

In its sample, this clone was seen once. The chain recombines TRBV2 with TRBJ1-3, with 8 positions matching TRBD1. V shed 6 bases and J 4 bases; nucleotides not matched to a gene: 8. Germline V gene sequence: CDR1 SNHLY, CDR2 FYNNEI. CDR3 size: 15 residues. CDR3 residues: CASRIGQGAGNTIYF. The CDR3 bases are TGTGCCAGCAGAATCGGACAGGGCGCCGGAAACACCATATATTTT.

V gene TRBV25-1 combines with J gene TRBJ2-5; no definite D call. The CDR3 spans 14 residues. The germline V gene encodes CDR1 MGHDK and CDR2 SYGVNS. Trimming removed 6 bases from V and 2 bases from J, with 13 bases in between. The chain's CDR3 is CASRAVRPQETQYF. As DNA, the CDR3 is TGTGCCAGCAGGGCGGTTAGACCGCAAGAGACCCAGTACTTC.

The chain links TRBV11-1 to TRBJ2-7, with D hard to call. CDR3 size: 12 residues. Germline CDR1 reads SGHAT; CDR2 reads FQDESV (reference sequence). V lost 4 bases and J 2 bases, leaving 6 bases between the germline ends. CDR3 residues: CASSSNTYEQYF. The CDR3 DNA reads as TGTGCCAGCAGCTCCAACACCTACGAGCAGTACTTC.

The gene calls are TRBV19 and TRBJ2-6; 7 bases agree with TRBD2. This CDR3 comprises 17 residues. After removal of 7 bases from V and 0 bases from J, the junction contained 9 bases not matched to a gene. Germline CDR1 LNHDA, CDR2 SQIVND (reference sequence). The CDR3 DNA follows: TGTGCCAGTATTGCGGCTAGCGGCTCCTCTGGGGCCAACGTCCTGACTTTC. Its protein is CASIAASGSSGANVLTF.

The chain has TRBV2 and TRBJ2-7; tentatively, D is TRBD1 (7 bases). Germline CDR1 is SNHLY and CDR2 is FYNNEI. This CDR3 is built from 13 residues. Trimming took 8 bases from V and 2 from J, leaving 13 bases between them. CDR3 in DNA: TGTGCCAGCGGGCGGGACAGTGCCTACGAGCAGTACTTC. It translates to CASGRDSAYEQYF.

The V and J genes are TRBV9 and TRBJ2-7, with D uncertain. V shed 0 bases and J shed 0 bases, with 7 bases lying between them. The V gene's germline CDR1 is SGDLS and CDR2 YYNGEE. This CDR3 has 14 residues. The chain's CDR3 is CASSVASASYEQYF. The CDR3 DNA follows: TGTGCCAGCAGCGTAGCGAGTGCCTCCTACGAGCAGTACTTC.

The chain combines TRBV2 with TRBJ1-5, with D tentatively TRBD1 (5 bases). This CDR3 contains 14 residues. Germline lookup yields CDR1 SNHLY and CDR2 FYNNEI. V lost 7 bases, J lost 5 bases, and 15 bases lay in between. In nucleotides, the CDR3 is TGTGCCAGCAACCGGGAGGGGCGCGATCAGCCCCAGCATTTT. This encodes CASNREGRDQPQHF.

CDR3 in DNA: TGTGCCAGCAGCGCCTTATTGACGGGACACCCAAACTCGATTTGGCCCCAGCATTTT. Its translation: CASSALLTGHPNSIWPQHF. V usage is TRBV7-8 and J usage is TRBJ1-5, with a weak D call TRBD1 (6 bases). The CDR3 totals 19 residues. Germline V gene sequence: CDR1 SGHVS, CDR2 FQNEAQ. Trimming removed 5 bases at V and 9 bases at J, with 32 bases between.

The chain is built from TRBV6-1 and TRBJ2-7; no firm D call. Trimming stripped 2 bases from V and 11 bases from J, with 16 bases between. CDR1 and CDR2 (germline): MNHNS, SASEGT. The CDR3 covers 13 residues. For the CDR3, the DNA is TGTGCCAGCAGTGAAAGCTTCGGCGGATCGGAGTACTTC. This translates into CASSESFGGSEYF.

The CDR3 nucleotides are TGTGCCAGCAGTTTCAGGGAACTGTTTTTT. It yields the protein CASSFRELFF. The chain uses TRBV6-1 and TRBJ1-4; weak D call: TRBD1 (5 bases). With 5 bases removed from V and 12 bases from J, the gap between germline ends came to 7 bases. The CDR3 runs 10 residues. Germline V CDR1 and CDR2: MNHNS, SASEGT.

V usage is TRBV29-1 and J usage is TRBJ1-1; D unresolved. Germline assignment: CDR1 SQVTM and CDR2 ANQGSEA. The CDR3 loop spans 12 amino acids. Trimming stripped 2 bases from V and 4 bases from J, with 8 bases between. DNA for the CDR3: TGCAGCGTTGAACACCCGGGCACTGAAGCTTTCTTT. Protein product: CSVEHPGTEAFF.

This clone occurred a few times. This chain joins TRBV7-3 and TRBJ2-5, with D tentatively TRBD2 (6 bases). V shed 8 bases and J shed 5 bases, with 18 bases lying between them. Looked up from germline, CDR1 is SGHTA and CDR2 is FQGTGA. The CDR3 covers 14 residues. The CDR3 spells CASSTSGGGETQYF. CDR3 bases: TGTGCCAGCTCTACCTCTGGAGGAGGGGAGACCCAGTACTTC.

This clone was observed a few times. The chain joins TRBV19 to TRBJ1-5; TRBD1 is a possible D gene (5 bases). Deletions cut 7 bases from V and 5 bases from J, with 18 bases between. This CDR3 is 15 amino acids long. CDR1 is LNHDA and CDR2 is SQIVND in the germline V gene (reference sequence). Here the CDR3 DNA reads TGTGCCAGTACCCAAGGGGCGCCTTATTATCAGCCCCAGCATTTT. It specifies CASTQGAPYYQPQHF.